The T cell receptor beta chain under discussion was sequenced for a study of regulatory T cells in long-lasting Graves disease. Construction of the TCR beta libraries employed iRepertoire HTBI primers in conjunction with Arm-PCR of CDR3 regions. TCRdb itself ran the multiplex PCR reads through MiXCR, one entry per CDR3 protein. The sample contains roughly 440,000 distinct CDR3 sequences, about 15% of which appear only once. This clonotype was observed many times. Sample time point: newly diagnosed GD, antithyroid drugs for less than 3 months. PBMC RNA served as the TCR library source. The V gene's germline CDR1 is KGHSH and CDR2 LQKENI. The CDR3 covers 14 residues. Trimming cost V 1 base and J 8 bases, with 12 bases left between them. These sequences were also reported in another study, on T cells in Graves' hyperthyroidism and ophthalmopathy.

This receptor was taken from a woman aged 18 to 35 with Graves disease. This specimen consisted of peripheral blood mononuclear cells (PBMCs), obtained at new diagnosis, from a patient treated with antithyroid drugs. The rearrangement uses TRBV18 and TRBJ2-1; D is possibly TRBD2 (6 bases). CDR3 region: CASSPQLASDEQFF. The CDR3 region has the DNA TGTGCCAGCTCACCACAACTAGCATCCGATGAGCAGTTCTTC.